Shown below are 12 T cell receptor beta chains from a single sample sequenced in a study of control samples from healthy donors and cancer patients. Sequencing used immunoSEQ multiplex PCR; TCRdb keeps in-frame clones, though not all of them. The sample includes approximately 130,000 clones, just under 90% of them seen just once. Sequencing was carried out using blood. These TCRs come from a man aged 30-40 years in good health.

The table lists this clone with a count of one. J is TRBJ1-3 and V is TRBV21-1. TRBV21-1 constitutes a pseudogene. The CDR3 consists of 16 residues. The chain's CDR3 is CASSEGGGPTGNTIYF. In nucleotides, the CDR3 is TGTGCCAGCAGCGAAGGGGGAGGGCCCACTGGAAACACCATATATTTT.

This clone showed up many times. The J gene is TRBJ1-4, the V gene TRBV2; 9 nucleotides agree with TRBD1. Germline assignment: CDR1 SNHLY and CDR2 FYNNEI. Trimming took 5 bases from V and 6 from J; bases not matched to a gene: 4. The CDR3 extends over 14 amino acids. CDR3 in DNA: TGTGCCAGCAGTTCCGGGACAGGGTATGAAAAACTGTTTTTT. It translates to CASSSGTGYEKLFF.

The rearrangement uses TRBV10-1 and TRBJ2-3; no reliable D call. Germline V lookup: CDR1 WNHNN, CDR2 SYGVQD (reference sequence). V lost 4 bases and J 2 bases, leaving 22 bases between the germline ends. The CDR3 runs 18 residues. The CDR3: CASSVWSVQLGSTDTQYF. In DNA, the CDR3 is TGCGCCAGCAGTGTCTGGAGTGTTCAGCTGGGATCCACAGATACGCAGTATTTT.

The V and J genes are TRBV21-1 and TRBJ2-2; TRBD1, as called in the table, went unchecked against the DNA. TRBV21-1 is an annotated pseudogene. The CDR3 runs to 16 residues. The CDR3 region is CASSNRTPFGTGELFF. CDR3 sequence (DNA): TGTGCCAGCAGCAATAGGACACCCTTTGGCACCGGGGAGCTGTTTTTT.

The chain employs TRBV4-1 and TRBJ2-2; D ambiguous. V lost 1 base and J lost 1, with 7 bases in between. Germline V gene lookup returns CDR1 MGHRA and CDR2 YSYEKL. CDR3 length: 15 amino acids. Written as DNA, the CDR3 is TGCGCCAGCAGCCAAGTACGGTTGAACACCGGGGAGCTGTTTTTT. Amino acids: CASSQVRLNTGELFF.

The gene calls are TRBV7-6 and TRBJ1-5, with D perhaps matching TRBD1 (5 bases). CDR3 length: 15 amino acids. Trimming shortened V by 5 bases and J by 6 bases, and 17 bases separated the two germline ends. The germline gives CDR1 SGHVS, CDR2 FNYEAQ. The CDR3, as DNA: TGTGCCAGCAGCCCGGGGGGGGGTCTGGGTCAGCCCCAGCATTTT. It encodes CASSPGGGLGQPQHF.

This chain's CDR3 is CATSDTGAVDQPQHF. The DNA of the CDR3 is TGTGCCACCAGTGATACAGGGGCCGTTGATCAGCCCCAGCATTTT. The rearrangement joins TRBV24-1 to TRBJ1-5; 7 bases fit TRBD1. CDR1 and CDR2 from the germline V gene are KGHDR and SFDVKD. This CDR3 region has 15 residues. The V segment lost 3 bases and the J segment 5 bases; nucleotides outside the gene matches: 6.

This rearrangement joins TRBV29-1 to TRBJ2-3, with D maybe TRBD1 (6 bases). The germline CDR1 and CDR2 sequences are SQVTM and ANQGSEA. Trimming cost V 4 bases and J 5 bases, with 10 bases left between them. The CDR3 has 12 amino acids. CDR3 nucleotides: TGCAGCGTTGGCCCCAGGGGAGATACGCAGTATTTT. Translating gives CSVGPRGDTQYF.

V is TRBV19 and J is TRBJ1-5; TRBD1 might be the D (6 bases). This CDR3 spans 15 amino acids. Germline V gene sequence: CDR1 LNHDA, CDR2 SQIVND (reference sequence). V shed 1 base and J shed 4 bases, with 11 bases lying between them. The CDR3 nucleotides are TGTGCCAGTAGTATAGGGGGGACAACTAATCAGCCCCAGCATTTT. Amino acid sequence: CASSIGGTTNQPQHF.

This clone was observed a single time. The V gene is TRBV13, the J gene TRBJ1-4; D not certain. The V gene's germline CDR1 is PRHDT and CDR2 FYEKMQ (reference sequence). Trimming shortened V by 0 bases and J by 4 bases, and 6 bases separated the two germline ends. This CDR3 has 14 residues. The CDR3 DNA sequence: TGTGCCAGCAGCTTAGGATCGATTAATGAAAAACTGTTTTTT. The encoded protein is CASSLGSINEKLFF.

The V and J genes are TRBV18 and TRBJ1-1, with TRBD1 matching 9 bases. V trimming: 2 bases; J trimming: 8 bases; junction bases outside the gene matches: 3. Germline V gives CDR1 KGHSH, CDR2 LQKENI. The CDR3 contains 13 residues. The CDR3, as DNA: TGTGCCAGCTCACCATGGGACAGGGAGGAAGCTTTCTTT. Its translation is CASSPWDREEAFF. Full variable domain (remainder filled in from reference TRBV18 and TRBJ1-1): NAGVMQNPRHLVRRRGQEARLRCSPMKGHSHVYWYRQLPEEGLKFMVYLQKENIIDESGMPKERFSAEFPKEGPSILRIQQVVRGDSAAYFCASSPWDREEAFFGQGTRLTVV.

V and J are TRBV19 and TRBJ1-3; a possible D gene is TRBD1 (5 bases). Germline assignment: CDR1 LNHDA and CDR2 SQIVND (reference sequence). The CDR3 covers 14 residues. Trimming stripped 8 bases from V and 8 bases from J, with 19 bases between. This CDR3 is CASYRGGLVDTIYF. Here the CDR3 DNA reads TGTGCCAGTTATCGGGGGGGTCTCGTGGACACCATATATTTT.